This T cell receptor (beta chain) stems from a study of T cell clonality in common variable immunodeficiency. Study-level results: Reportedly, TCR beta sequences from common variable immunodeficiency showed fewer deletions and N-nucleotide insertions. T cell subpopulation sequencing would be needed to explain CVID clonality.

CVID subjects were 15 female and 25 to 35 male, aged about 8 to 70. CVID subjects were neither ill nor on immunomodulatory or immunosuppressive medication at sampling. CDR3 length: 14 residues. CDR1 is SQVTM and CDR2 is ANQGSEA in the germline V gene. J lost 4 bases, V lost 0 bases, and 4 bases had no gene match. The data were produced by immunoSEQ multiplex PCR, yet TCRdb's version contains in-frame clones alone and is incomplete. This sample has about 33,000 clones, each found more than once. This clone came up many times. Its target is unknown. The read comes to an end 3 residues before the CDR3 does, leaving the germline J gene to fill in the end.

Sample: peripheral blood mononuclear cells. The TCR was taken from a human donor with common variable immunodeficiency. The genes are TRBV29-1 and TRBJ1-2; 8 bases align to TRBD1. CDR3 bases read: TGCAGCGTTGAAGATCTAGACAGGGGCTATGGC. It translates to CSVEDLDRGYG. The full CDR3 sequence reads CSVEDLDRGYGYTF.